Listed below are T cell receptor beta chains from one sample, sequenced in a study of cytomegalovirus exposure and HLA in healthy donors. Method: immunoSEQ multiplex PCR; TCRdb's copy keeps in-frame clones and lacks some. The data hold 95,000 or so clones, with around 81% observed a single time. The sample taken for sequencing was PBMCs. These receptors were obtained from a woman in her 70s in good health and CMV-seropositive. Each CDR3 is given with its conserved first and last residue. Fields, in order: D gene, V gene, clone size, J gene, CDR3 protein, CDR3 DNA. The D gene is left open where the match is weak. Clone size is not always given. Where it is, it says once, few, many or a class for expanded clones.

TRBD1	TRBV7-9	once	TRBJ1-1	CSSSFGQGAAFF	TGTTCCAGCAGCTTTGGACAGGGGGCAGCTTTCTTT
NA	TRBV7-2	NA	TRBJ2-5	CASSLVSTVQETQYF	TGTGCCAGCAGCTTAGTGTCTACGGTCCAAGAGACCCAGTACTTC
TRBD1	TRBV7-9	NA	TRBJ1-3	CASSLGQGDGNTIYF	TGTGCCAGCAGCTTAGGCCAGGGGGACGGAAACACCATATATTTT
NA	TRBV28	NA	TRBJ1-3	CASSSSGGGNTIYF	TGTGCCAGCAGCTCCTCGGGAGGTGGAAACACCATATATTTT
NA	TRBV28	once	TRBJ2-7	CASSRLREQYF	TGTGCCAGCAGTCGACTGAGGGAGCAGTACTTC
TRBD2	TRBV5-8	NA	TRBJ2-1	CASSPAMTSGSWNEQFF	TGTGCCAGCAGCCCGGCTATGACTAGCGGGTCTTGGAATGAGCAGTTCTTC
NA	TRBV19	NA	TRBJ1-4	CARKGGATNEKLFF	TGTGCCAGAAAAGGAGGGGCAACTAATGAAAAACTGTTTTTT
NA	TRBV30	NA	TRBJ1-1	CAWSLTGFEAFF	TGTGCCTGGAGCCTGACAGGATTCGAAGCTTTCTTT
NA	TRBV5-6	NA	TRBJ1-2	CASSLGQGPKTNYGYTF	TGTGCCAGCAGCTTGGGTCAGGGTCCCAAGACTAACTATGGCTACACCTTC
NA	TRBV11-2	NA	TRBJ2-7	CASSLGKRVEQYF	TGTGCCAGCAGCTTAGGCAAGCGGGTGGAGCAGTACTTC
NA	TRBV5-1	NA	TRBJ1-1	CASSLDGEGKTEAFF	TGCGCCAGCAGCTTGGACGGGGAGGGGAAGACTGAAGCTTTCTTT
TRBD1	TRBV6-6	NA	TRBJ1-5	CASSPLGTDKSEEHF	TGTGCCAGCAGTCCCCTAGGGACAGACAAATCAGAGGAGCATTTT
TRBD2	TRBV18	NA	TRBJ2-7	CASSPVELAGGEQYF	TGTGCCAGCTCACCAGTTGAACTAGCGGGCGGCGAGCAGTACTTC
NA	TRBV27	NA	TRBJ2-6	CASSLSISGANVLTF	TGTGCCAGCAGTTTATCCATCTCTGGGGCCAACGTCCTGACTTTC
TRBD1	TRBV9	NA	TRBJ2-4	CASSMKTGTDIQYF	TGTGCCAGCAGCATGAAGACAGGGACGGACATTCAGTACTTC
TRBD1	TRBV5-1	NA	TRBJ1-1	CASSGGQGVAEAFF	TGCGCCAGCAGCGGGGGACAGGGGGTCGCTGAAGCTTTCTTT
NA	TRBV19	once	TRBJ2-1	CASSIMRGNNEQFF	TGTGCCAGTAGTATTATGCGCGGGAATAATGAGCAGTTCTTC
NA	TRBV10-1	NA	TRBJ2-7	CASSESTFGDEQYF	TGCGCCAGCAGTGAGTCGACATTCGGGGACGAGCAGTACTTC
NA	TRBV7-9	NA	TRBJ2-1	CASSPGYPPLSEQFF	TGTGCCAGCAGCCCCGGGTATCCCCCCCTTTCCGAGCAGTTCTTC
NA	TRBV5-1	NA	TRBJ2-3	CASSWGLSTDTQYF	TGCGCCAGCAGCTGGGGACTTTCCACAGATACGCAGTATTTT
NA	TRBV14	NA	TRBJ2-6	CASSQVRVSGANVLTF	TGTGCCAGCAGCCAAGTACGGGTCTCTGGGGCCAACGTCCTGACTTTC